This passage covers 10 T cell receptor beta chains from one sample sequenced in a study of OX40 agonist ivuxolimab in advanced cancers. TCRdb keeps only in-frame clones here, not all; method: immunoSEQ multiplex PCR. The sample comprises approximately 90,000 clones, roughly 91% of which are singletons, and around 2.5% rests with the top ten. Sequencing was performed on CD4+ or CD8+ T cells sorted from blood, taken in a trial of the OX40 agonist ivuxolimab. The receptors here all came from an adult with an advanced solid tumor such as melanoma, head and neck, liver or kidney cancer.

The chain combines TRBV11-2 with TRBJ1-3, with D uncertain. This CDR3 has 15 amino acids. Germline assignment: CDR1 SGHAT and CDR2 FQNNGV. V shed 2 bases and J shed 3 bases, with 11 bases lying between them. The DNA of the CDR3 is TGTGCCAGCAGCTTATCTACCGGGATTGGAAACACCATATATTTT. Its protein is CASSLSTGIGNTIYF.

The chain has TRBV28 and TRBJ2-1; TRBD1 might be the D (7 bases). This CDR3 region has 15 residues. Looked up from germline, CDR1 is MDHEN and CDR2 is SYDVKM. Trimming took 4 bases from V and 9 from J, leaving 19 bases between them. This chain's CDR3 is CASSSGGLAGGEQFF. DNA for the CDR3: TGTGCCAGCAGTTCAGGGGGTCTGGCCGGGGGTGAGCAGTTCTTC.

The V and J genes are TRBV7-9 and TRBJ1-2; TRBD1 aligns across 7 bases. V shed 4 bases and J 0 bases; nucleotides not matched to a gene: 2. Germline V lookup: CDR1 SEHNR, CDR2 FQNEAQ (reference sequence). The CDR3 is 14 residues long. The CDR3 DNA reads TGTGCCAGCAGCTCGGGACAGACTAACTATGGCTACACCTTC. This codes for CASSSGQTNYGYTF.

The chain recombines TRBV9 with TRBJ2-2, with D uncertain. Germline-derived CDR1 and CDR2 are SGDLS and YYNGEE. The CDR3 spans 12 residues. Trimming shortened V by 1 base and J by 4 bases, and 2 bases separated the two germline ends. CDR3: CASSVLTGELFF. The CDR3 DNA sequence: TGTGCCAGCAGCGTACTCACCGGGGAGCTGTTTTTT.

V usage is TRBV28 and J usage is TRBJ2-2, with a possible D match to TRBD1 (7 bases). The length of the CDR3 is 15 residues. The germline V gene encodes CDR1 MDHEN and CDR2 SYDVKM. V shed 6 bases and J shed 1 base, with 12 bases lying between them. As DNA, the CDR3 is TGTGCCAGCAGCAGGGGGGTCTTGAACACCGGGGAGCTGTTTTTT. Its translation: CASSRGVLNTGELFF.

As DNA, the CDR3 is TGTGCCAGCAGATTTTCGGGAGGTTGGCAAGAGACCCAGTACTTC. It yields the protein CASRFSGGWQETQYF. The chain recombines TRBV2 with TRBJ2-5; 7 bases map to TRBD2. V lost 6 bases and J lost 2; bases outside the gene matches: 9. The germline V gene encodes CDR1 SNHLY and CDR2 FYNNEI. The CDR3 sequence is 15 residues long.

V gene TRBV5-4 combines with J gene TRBJ2-1; 8 bases match TRBD2. This CDR3 has 15 residues. V was pared by 0 bases and J by 6 bases, with 5 bases of the junction left unmatched. Germline lookup yields CDR1 SGHNT and CDR2 YYREEE (reference sequence). The CDR3 DNA sequence: TGTGCCAGCAGCTTGGAATTAGCGGGAACCAATGAGCAGTTCTTC. Its translation is CASSLELAGTNEQFF.

The rearrangement links TRBV5-1 to TRBJ2-7; D may be TRBD2 (5 bases). V gave up 3 bases and J gave up 1 base, with 17 bases separating them. The CDR3 is 16 residues long. The germline V gene has CDR1 SGHRS and CDR2 YFSETQ. CDR3 region: CASSSGGSRLSYEQYF. The CDR3 nucleotides read TGCGCCAGCAGCTCCGGTGGGAGCAGGCTGTCCTACGAGCAGTACTTC.

This clone appeared once. The chain links TRBV27 to TRBJ2-1; weak D call: TRBD1 (5 bases). The germline V gene has CDR1 MNHEY and CDR2 SMNVEV (reference sequence). V lost 4 bases, J lost 5 bases, and 15 bases lay in between. The CDR3 has 15 residues. The DNA for the CDR3 is TGTGCCAGCAGTTCGGACATTTCGCGGAACAATGAGCAGTTCTTC. The encoded protein is CASSSDISRNNEQFF.

The chain recombines TRBV21-1 with TRBJ2-5; the table's D call TRBD2 went unverified against the DNA. The DNA end favors TRBJ2-7, so the J call may be wrong. TRBV21-1 is tagged as a pseudogene. This CDR3 has 15 amino acids. In DNA, the CDR3 is TGTGCCAGCAGCAAACCGGGACTAGCGCCCTACGAGCAGTACTTC. Amino acids: CASSKPGLAPYEQYF.